The clone carrying this T cell receptor beta chain was recorded a few times. The antigen remains unidentified. The CDR3 has 12 amino acids. V was trimmed by 5 bases and J by 6 bases, leaving 12 bases between them. The germline CDR1 and CDR2 sequences are SGHRS and YFSETQ. This sample is part of a study of T cell responses to AZD1222 COVID-19 vaccine. As for the study in general: Pooled together were second doses at about 4 or about 12 weeks. Study-level points and caveats: After the peak T cell response, and only then, were repertoires sampled. The study found Spike-specific TCR breadth and depth rose after two AZD1222 doses. Seropositive AZD1222 recipients at baseline numbered only five or six.

Profiling relied on immunoSEQ multiplex PCR, and the TCRdb table lists in-frame clones only, not all of them. The sample includes fewer than 110,000 clones, roughly 84% seen only once; the top ten take 1.4%. J is TRBJ2-7 and V is TRBV5-1; the D gene is possibly TRBD1 (6 bases). The sequence was collected from an adult in good health. The material was peripheral blood, obtained on day 0 of AZD1222 vaccination. CDR3 loop: CASRGGRGEQYF. The CDR3 coding sequence is TGCGCCAGCAGAGGGGGTAGAGGCGAGCAGTACTTC.